A selection of T cell receptor beta chains follows, all from one sample in a study of T cell changes during pregnancy in multiple sclerosis. The table came from immunoSEQ multiplex PCR; TCRdb's copy has only in-frame clones and leaves some out. The sample consists of nearly 110,000 clones, 85% to 95% of them appearing once. This specimen was peripheral blood, taken after pregnancy. The receptors shown here come from a female donor with multiple sclerosis, enrolled in a pregnancy study. Both conserved end residues are part of each CDR3. D genes are given only for firm matches. Some rows mark clone size as missing; the rest say once, few, many or name a class of expanded clone.

TRBJ2-2 | - | - | TRBV5-4 | CASSPGTSYTGELFF | TGTGCCAGCAGCCCCGGGACTTCCTACACCGGGGAGCTGTTTTTT
TRBJ1-3 | - | - | TRBV25-1 | CASRATGGIIGNTIYF | TGTGCCAGCAGGGCGACCGGGGGGATCATCGGAAACACCATATATTTT
TRBJ1-4 | - | - | TRBV28 | CASSSVPTAGGEKLFF | TGTGCCAGCAGTTCCGTCCCGACGGCGGGAGGTGAAAAACTGTTTTTT
TRBJ2-7 | - | once | TRBV2 | CASSDRRLDEQYF | TGTGCCAGCAGTGATAGGAGGCTGGACGAGCAGTACTTC
TRBJ1-5 | - | few | TRBV28 | CASSFIRVGNQPQHF | TGTGCCAGCAGTTTTATCAGGGTTGGCAATCAGCCCCAGCATTTT
TRBJ1-1 | - | - | TRBV6-1 | CASSEQGWDTEAFF | TGTGCCAGCAGTGAACAGGGGTGGGACACTGAAGCTTTCTTT
TRBJ2-3 | TRBD2 | - | TRBV5-4 | CASSPVAGGMGTDTQYF | TGTGCCAGCAGCCCTGTAGCGGGAGGGATGGGCACAGATACGCAGTATTTT
TRBJ2-7 | - | - | TRBV6-1 | CASKFGQGGYEQYF | TGTGCCAGCAAGTTCGGCCAGGGTGGTTACGAGCAGTACTTC
TRBJ2-1 | TRBD1 | - | TRBV27 | CASSPTGTGLYNEQFF | TGTGCCAGCAGTCCAACCGGGACAGGACTCTACAATGAGCAGTTCTTC
TRBJ1-6 | TRBD1 | - | TRBV6-1 | CASSFGQGDSPLHF | TGTGCCAGCAGTTTCGGACAGGGTGATTCACCCCTCCACTTT
TRBJ2-7 | - | - | TRBV2 | CASSASRYPYEQYF | TGTGCCAGCAGTGCTAGCAGGTACCCCTACGAGCAGTACTTC
TRBJ2-3 | TRBD2 | few | TRBV19 | CASSIRSAGGRTDTQYF | TGTGCCAGTAGTATACGAAGCGCGGGAGGGCGTACAGATACGCAGTATTTT
TRBJ1-2 | - | - | TRBV4-1 | CASSQNTGGYGYTF | TGCGCCAGCAGCCAAAATACAGGCGGCTATGGCTACACCTTC
TRBJ2-4 | TRBD1 | - | TRBV6-5 | CASTGQGENIQYF | TGTGCCAGCACCGGGCAGGGGGAAAACATTCAGTACTTC
TRBJ2-1 | - | - | TRBV5-1 | CASSWGDSRLEQFF | TGCGCCAGCAGCTGGGGGGACAGTCGGCTCGAGCAGTTCTTC
TRBJ2-2 | TRBD2 | - | TRBV7-3 | CASSPNGGRNTGELFF | TGTGCCAGCAGCCCCAACGGCGGGAGGAACACCGGGGAGCTGTTTTTT
TRBJ1-1 | TRBD1 | few | TRBV5-1 | CASSPSGTATEAFF | TGCGCCAGCAGCCCTTCCGGGACAGCGACGGAAGCTTTCTTT
TRBJ2-7 | - | - | TRBV7-9 | CASSPTGSSYEQYF | TGTGCCAGCAGCCCAACAGGGAGCTCCTACGAGCAGTACTTC
TRBJ1-1 | - | - | TRBV9 | CASSVGTVNTEAFF | TGTGCCAGCAGCGTAGGAACTGTGAACACTGAAGCTTTCTTT
TRBJ1-1 | - | - | TRBV28 | CASRFGHANTEAFF | TGTGCCAGCAGATTCGGACACGCGAACACTGAAGCTTTCTTT